The present T cell receptor (beta chain) was sequenced within a study of regulatory T cells in long-lasting Graves disease. The CDR3 contains 12 residues. CDR1 and CDR2 (germline): SNHLY, FYNNEI. In this sample, this clonotype turned up a few times. Antigen: not known. One end of the junction fails to match germline, which may point to a read error. Time point reported: persistent/refractory GD, antithyroid drugs over 5 years with positive TRAb. Scientists built the TCR library using RNA that was extracted from PBMCs. Study findings and constraints: Among samples with persistent disease, TRBV28, TRBJ1-2 and TRBJ2-5 were favored.

Building the TCR beta libraries relied on iRepertoire HTBI primers, and CDR3 regions underwent Arm-PCR. TCRdb used MiXCR to reprocess the multiplex PCR reads, holding one entry per CDR3 protein. The sample has a few hundred thousand distinct CDR3 sequences; 20% to 25% are singletons. The sample was peripheral blood mononuclear cells (PBMCs), taken when the disease was refractory, from a patient treated with antithyroid drugs. V and J are TRBV2 and TRBJ2-5; 8 nucleotides match TRBD2. The origin of this receptor is a middle-aged woman with Graves disease. In nucleotides, the CDR3 is TGTGCCAGCGGGACTAGGCAAGGGACCCAGTACTTC. Amino acids: CASGTRQGTQYF.